One and the same sample provided the 30 T cell receptor beta chains below, sequenced in a study of cytomegalovirus exposure and HLA in healthy donors. PCR involved 60 Vbeta and 13 Jbeta primers. Assay: immunoSEQ multiplex PCR; the TCRdb copy retains only in-frame clones and omits some. Of some 190,000 clones listed, 80% to 90% were seen once; the top ten hold 1% to 1.5%. Material for sequencing was PBMCs. The source is a man aged 25-45 years in good health and CMV-seronegative.

The chain is built from TRBV28 and TRBJ2-7; 8 bases are shared with TRBD1. V lost 3 bases and J lost 3; bases outside the gene matches: 7. Per the germline V gene, CDR1 is MDHEN and CDR2 is SYDVKM. The CDR3 covers 15 residues. Here the CDR3 reads CASSFAAGGSYEQYF. The CDR3 DNA is TGTGCCAGCAGTTTCGCCGCAGGGGGCAGCTACGAGCAGTACTTC. The full variable domain, completed using reference TRBV28 and TRBJ2-7, is DVKVTQSSRYLVKRTGEKVFLECVQDMDHENMFWYRQDPGLGLRLIYFSYDVKMKEKGDIPEGYSVSREKKERFSLILESASTNQTSMYLCASSFAAGGSYEQYFGPGTRLTVT.

V usage is TRBV19 and J usage is TRBJ2-2, with D maybe TRBD2 (5 bases). Looked up from germline, CDR1 is LNHDA and CDR2 is SQIVND (reference sequence). This CDR3 comprises 15 residues. V gave up 7 bases and J gave up 4 bases, with 16 bases separating them. CDR3 in amino acids: CASTRGLAGTGELFF. Written as DNA, the CDR3 is TGTGCCAGTACTCGAGGCCTGGCGGGCACCGGGGAGCTGTTTTTT.

The J gene is TRBJ2-3, the V gene TRBV7-9; weak D call: TRBD1 (5 bases). The CDR3 covers 14 residues. The V end was cut by 5 bases, the J end by 0 bases, with 9 bases between. Germline loops: CDR1 SEHNR, CDR2 FQNEAQ (reference sequence). CDR3 residues: CASSKGPSTDTQYF. CDR3 in DNA: TGTGCCAGCAGCAAGGGGCCTAGCACAGATACGCAGTATTTT.

About this clone: This same CDR3 is encoded by further DNA sequences in the sample. The CDR3 loop is CASSPGTSSYNEQFF. In DNA, the CDR3 is TGCGCCAGCAGTCCCGGGACTAGCTCCTACAATGAGCAGTTCTTC. The V and J genes are TRBV5-1 and TRBJ2-1, with 8 bases aligning to TRBD2. Germline V gene data show CDR1 as SGHRS and CDR2 as YFSETQ. The trim removed 5 bases at V and 0 bases at J, leaving 4 bases unmatched. CDR3 length: 15 residues.

The chain has TRBV19 and TRBJ2-5; 10 bases fit TRBD1. The germline gives CDR1 LNHDA, CDR2 SQIVND (reference sequence). The CDR3 length is 14 residues. J was trimmed by 5 bases and V by 5 bases; bases with no gene match: 5. The CDR3 DNA reads as TGTGCCAGTAGTCGTCCGGGACAGGGGGAGACCCAGTACTTC. Translation: CASSRPGQGETQYF.

The gene calls are TRBV14 and TRBJ1-2, with a tentative D call TRBD1 (6 bases). V was cut by 0 bases and J by 4 bases, with 18 bases left in between. Germline-derived CDR1 and CDR2 are SGHDN and FVKESK. This CDR3 comprises 17 residues. The CDR3 is CASSQEVGTGFFYGYTF. The CDR3 DNA is TGTGCCAGCAGCCAAGAAGTTGGTACAGGGTTTTTCTATGGCTACACCTTC.

The sample holds a few counts of this clone. J is TRBJ1-1 and V is TRBV7-6; no clear D gene. V lost 5 bases to trimming and J lost 1 base, with 8 bases between them. The CDR3 spans 13 residues. In germline, CDR1 is SGHVS, CDR2 FNYEAQ. CDR3 sequence (DNA): TGTGCCAGCAGCGCCCAGGAGAACACTGAAGCTTTCTTT. This encodes CASSAQENTEAFF.

The chain combines TRBV27 with TRBJ1-5, with 8 bases fitting TRBD1. Germline assignment: CDR1 MNHEY and CDR2 SMNVEV (reference sequence). The ends lost 3 bases at V and 6 bases at J; junction bases unmatched: 4. CDR3 length: 14 residues. CDR3 amino acids: CASSFPGGLQPQHF. The CDR3 nucleotides are TGTGCCAGCAGTTTCCCAGGGGGCCTTCAGCCCCAGCATTTT.

The chain has TRBV28 and TRBJ2-3; D is uncertain. Trimming shortened V by 3 bases and J by 6 bases, and 13 bases separated the two germline ends. This CDR3 contains 14 residues. Germline CDR1 reads MDHEN; CDR2 reads SYDVKM. CDR3 coding DNA: TGTGCCAGCAGTTTTTCGCTAGATCCTGATACGCAGTATTTT. It encodes CASSFSLDPDTQYF.

The chain recombines TRBV25-1 with TRBJ1-2, with D perhaps TRBD1 (5 bases). This CDR3 contains 13 residues. The V and J ends lost 4 bases and 7 bases respectively, with 13 bases between them. Germline lookup yields CDR1 MGHDK and CDR2 SYGVNS. The CDR3 bases are TGTGCCAGCAGTGTGGCCCTCGGGGGTGGCTACACCTTC. Its protein product is CASSVALGGGYTF.

The chain uses TRBV18 and TRBJ2-3; a weak D match, TRBD1 (5 bases). The CDR3 totals 15 residues. Trimming shortened V by 0 bases and J by 6 bases, and 13 bases separated the two germline ends. Germline CDR1 KGHSH, CDR2 LQKENI. In nucleotides, the CDR3 is TGTGCCAGCTCACCACCGCCAGGGCAGTCGGATACGCAGTATTTT. Translated: CASSPPPGQSDTQYF. The entire variable domain, with the rest obtained from reference TRBV18 and TRBJ2-3, is as follows: NAGVMQNPRHLVRRRGQEARLRCSPMKGHSHVYWYRQLPEEGLKFMVYLQKENIIDESGMPKERFSAEFPKEGPSILRIQQVVRGDSAAYFCASSPPPGQSDTQYFGPGTRLTVL.

CDR3 coding DNA: TGTGCCAGCAGCATAAAATTAGCGGGGGCTTACAATGAGCAGTTCTTC. This encodes CASSIKLAGAYNEQFF. The chain recombines TRBV7-2 with TRBJ2-1, with 9 bases aligning to TRBD2. There are 16 residues in the CDR3. Trimming cost V 5 bases and J 4 bases; bases outside gene matches: 9. Germline CDR1 SGHTA, CDR2 FQGNSA.

Only one count was recorded for this clone. CDR3 sequence (DNA): TGTGCCACCAGCGGTGGGGGGTACGACTACGAGCAGTACTTC. Amino acids: CATSGGGYDYEQYF. The gene calls are TRBV15 and TRBJ2-7, with D possibly being TRBD2 (6 bases). The V gene's germline CDR1 is LNHNV and CDR2 YYDKDF (reference sequence). The CDR3 is made up of 14 amino acids. Trimming shortened V by 5 bases and J by 3 bases, and 14 bases separated the two germline ends.

The chain links TRBV4-3 to TRBJ1-4; possibly TRBD1 for D (5 bases). CDR3 length: 16 residues. V was clipped by 2 bases and J by 8 bases, with 18 bases between them. Looked up from germline, CDR1 is LGHNA and CDR2 is YSLEER. CDR3 loop: CASSQYSGAGQEKLFF. The DNA for the CDR3 is TGCGCCAGCAGCCAATATAGCGGGGCAGGGCAGGAAAAACTGTTTTTT.

The chain combines TRBV6-5 with TRBJ2-7; TRBD1 agrees at 9 bases. The CDR3 contains 14 residues. Trimming took 6 bases from V and 7 from J; bases not matched to a gene: 10. Germline CDR1 is MNHEY and CDR2 is SVGAGI. CDR3 sequence reads: CASSPGQGHQEQYF. CDR3 nucleotides: TGTGCCAGCAGCCCGGGACAGGGACATCAGGAGCAGTACTTC.

The chain combines TRBV6-1 with TRBJ2-3, with 8 bases that match TRBD1. The CDR3 covers 13 residues. Germline assignment: CDR1 MNHNS and CDR2 SASEGT. J lost 2 bases, V lost 10 bases, and 5 bases had no gene match. The CDR3 nucleotides read TGTGCCACCCGACAGGGGTTCACAGATACGCAGTATTTT. This sequence encodes CATRQGFTDTQYF.

Turning to this clone: One end of the junction fails to match germline, which may point to a read error. This rearrangement joins TRBV30 to TRBJ2-3; D unresolved. This CDR3 is built from 11 residues. In germline, CDR1 is GTSNPN, CDR2 SVGIG (reference sequence). The CDR3 DNA sequence: TGTGCCTGGAGGCCCACATATACGCAGTATTTT. This encodes CAWRPTYTQYF.

The gene calls are TRBV2 and TRBJ1-6; 7 bases line up with TRBD1. The CDR3 length is 13 residues. Germline V gives CDR1 SNHLY, CDR2 FYNNEI. The trim removed 8 bases at V and 9 bases at J, leaving 7 bases unmatched. The chain's CDR3 is CASQGQEFSPLHF. In DNA, the CDR3 is TGTGCCAGCCAAGGACAGGAGTTTTCACCCCTCCACTTT.

The rearrangement joins TRBV5-6 to TRBJ1-4; no definite D call. This CDR3 is built from 14 residues. Looked up from germline, CDR1 is SGHDT and CDR2 is YYEEEE. Trimming removed 4 bases from V and 4 bases from J, with 11 bases in between. In nucleotides, the CDR3 is TGTGCCAGCAGCGTGACTCCCCATAATGAAAAACTGTTTTTT. Translation: CASSVTPHNEKLFF.

The chain combines TRBV6-5 with TRBJ1-3; perhaps TRBD1 as D (5 bases). Deletions cut 2 bases from V and 2 bases from J, with 7 bases between. Germline V lookup: CDR1 MNHEY, CDR2 SVGAGI. This CDR3 is built from 14 residues. CDR3 bases: TGTGCCAGCAGTTACGGCAGGGCTGGAAACACCATATATTTT. Amino acids: CASSYGRAGNTIYF.

This sequence joins TRBV28 and TRBJ1-5; a weak D match, TRBD1 (6 bases). V gave up 2 bases and J gave up 6 bases, with 14 bases separating them. CDR1 is MDHEN and CDR2 is SYDVKM in the germline V gene. The CDR3 covers 15 residues. The CDR3 coding sequence is TGTGCCAGCAGTTTAGTCTCCAGGGGCACTCAGCCCCAGCATTTT. It encodes CASSLVSRGTQPQHF.

The rearrangement uses TRBV11-1 and TRBJ2-1; 10 nucleotides agree with TRBD2. From germline, CDR1 is SGHAT and CDR2 FQDESV (reference sequence). The CDR3 spans 15 residues. Trimming cost V 5 bases and J 4 bases; bases outside gene matches: 5. The CDR3 DNA follows: TGTGCCAGCAGCGCTAGCGGGAGCGCTTACAATGAGCAGTTCTTC. It encodes CASSASGSAYNEQFF.

This clone was counted a few times. The genes are TRBV28 and TRBJ1-2; 8 nucleotides match TRBD1. The V gene end was trimmed by 4 bases and the J gene end by 4 bases; junction bases not matched to a gene: 8. The CDR3 is 15 residues long. Germline CDR1 is MDHEN and CDR2 is SYDVKM. DNA for the CDR3: TGTGCCAGCAGTTCTCGACTCAGGGGGCCCTATGGCTACACCTTC. It codes for CASSSRLRGPYGYTF.

The chain links TRBV5-4 to TRBJ2-7; 9 bases match TRBD1. Germline values: CDR1 SGHNT, CDR2 YYREEE (reference sequence). J lost 6 bases, V lost 4 bases, and 2 bases had no gene match. The CDR3 covers 12 residues. The CDR3 DNA is TGTGCCAGCAGCAGGGGACAGGGCGAGCAGTACTTC. Protein sequence: CASSRGQGEQYF.

Comments on this clone: Its ends do not fully match the called genes, so a read error is possible. Different DNA sequences within this sample yield the same CDR3. This chain links TRBV28 with TRBJ1-1; 8 bases fit TRBD1. Germline V gene lookup returns CDR1 MDHEN and CDR2 SYDVKM. CDR3 size: 15 residues. CDR3 protein: CASTRQGQGFTEAFF. DNA of the CDR3: TGTGCCAGCACCCGACAGGGGCAGGGTTTCACTGAAGCCTTCTTT.

The chain is built from TRBV20-1 and TRBJ1-4; D uncertain. Germline CDR1 and CDR2: DFQATT and SNEGSKA (reference sequence). There are 11 residues in the CDR3. V shed 6 bases and J shed 10 bases, with 12 bases lying between them. The CDR3 region has the DNA TGCAGTGCAACCCGTACTGGAAAACTGTTTTTT. It yields the protein CSATRTGKLFF.

This clone was counted a few times. This chain connects TRBV30 to TRBJ2-7; D uncertain. Germline-derived CDR1 and CDR2 are GTSNPN and SVGIG (reference sequence). CDR3 size: 13 residues. V dropped 1 base and J dropped 3 bases, with 10 bases sitting between them. CDR3: CAWSGRLGYEQYF. For the CDR3, the DNA is TGTGCCTGGAGTGGTCGACTGGGCTACGAGCAGTACTTC.

The gene calls are TRBV6-5 and TRBJ1-1; D perhaps matches TRBD1 (5 bases). V gave up 5 bases and J gave up 0 bases, with 13 bases separating them. This CDR3 spans 15 amino acids. Germline V gene sequence: CDR1 MNHEY, CDR2 SVGAGI. CDR3 in amino acids: CASSTDRSMNTEAFF. The CDR3 DNA reads as TGTGCCAGCAGTACCGACAGATCCATGAACACTGAAGCTTTCTTT.

The chain combines TRBV7-2 with TRBJ1-4; 8 nucleotides agree with TRBD1. The CDR3 has 14 residues. Trimming removed 6 bases from V and 4 bases from J; junction bases left unmatched: 4. CDR1 SGHTA and CDR2 FQGNSA come from the germline V gene. CDR3 sequence reads: CASSRTGFNEKLFF. For the CDR3, the DNA is TGTGCCAGCAGTCGGACAGGGTTTAATGAAAAACTGTTTTTT.

This clone was found once. V is TRBV9 and J is TRBJ2-7; TRBD1 agrees at 7 bases. V shed 3 bases and J 9 bases; nucleotides not matched to a gene: 15. In germline, CDR1 is SGDLS, CDR2 YYNGEE. This CDR3 has 15 amino acids. This chain's CDR3 is CASSDRGGQRLRQYF. In nucleotides, the CDR3 is TGTGCCAGCAGCGATCGTGGGGGACAGCGTTTGAGGCAGTACTTC.